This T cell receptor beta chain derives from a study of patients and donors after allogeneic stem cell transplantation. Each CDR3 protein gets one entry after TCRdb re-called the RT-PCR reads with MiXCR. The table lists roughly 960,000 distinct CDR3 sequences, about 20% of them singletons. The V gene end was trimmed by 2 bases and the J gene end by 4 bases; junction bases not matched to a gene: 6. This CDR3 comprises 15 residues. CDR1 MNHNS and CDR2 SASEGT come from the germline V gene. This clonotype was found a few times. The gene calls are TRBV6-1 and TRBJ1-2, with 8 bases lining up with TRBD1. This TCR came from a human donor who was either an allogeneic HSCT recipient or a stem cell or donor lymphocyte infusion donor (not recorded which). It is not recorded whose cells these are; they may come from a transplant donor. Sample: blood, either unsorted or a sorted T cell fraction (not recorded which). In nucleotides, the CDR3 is TGTGCCAGCAGTGAACCCGGGACAGGACTCTATGGCTACACCTTC. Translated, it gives CASSEPGTGLYGYTF.